The next 20 T cell receptor beta chains were all read from a single sample in a study of regulatory and conventional T cells in RAG deficiency. The method was immunoSEQ multiplex PCR; TCRdb's version includes in-frame clones alone and lacks a portion of them. The repertoire holds roughly 32,000 clones, with around nine tenths as singletons. These data were also reused for a study on regulatory T cells. From that second work: The primer mix had 52 TRBV and 13 TRBJ primers.

The sequenced sample consisted of CD8+ T cells sorted from blood. The source is a human donor in good health.

This clone was detected once. The V and J genes are TRBV30 and TRBJ1-4; D remains unclear. The CDR3 is 13 amino acids. The germline gives CDR1 GTSNPN, CDR2 SVGIG (reference sequence). The V end was cut by 2 bases, the J end by 13 bases, with 17 bases between. CDR3 residues: CAWSSRVHSGLFF. CDR3 DNA sequence: TGTGCCTGGAGTTCAAGGGTTCACAGTGGACTGTTTTTT. Drawing the rest from reference TRBV30 and TRBJ1-4, the complete variable domain is SQTIHQWPATLVQPVGSPLSLECTVEGTSNPNLYWYRQAAGRGLQLLFYSVGIGQISSEVPQNLSASRPQDRQFILSSKKLLLSDSGFYLCAWSSRVHSGLFFGSGTQLSVL.

This clone showed up just once. The chain uses TRBV9 and TRBJ1-3; tentative D call: TRBD1 (6 bases). Between the trimmed V and J ends, which lost 7 bases and 16 bases, there was a span of 15 bases. Germline CDR1 and CDR2: SGDLS and YYNGEE. CDR3 length: 10 residues. CDR3 residues: CASGSKGEYF. The CDR3 bases are TGTGCCAGCGGTAGCAAGGGGGAGTATTTT.

The V call is TRBV5-1, the J call TRBJ2-5; D unresolved. The better agreement between TRBJ2-7 and the DNA end casts doubt on the J call. CDR1 SGHRS and CDR2 YFSETQ come from the germline V gene. The CDR3 covers 13 residues. CDR3 amino acids: CASSLEGFDEQYF. The CDR3 nucleotides are TGCGCCAGCAGCTTGGAAGGGTTTGACGAGCAGTACTTC.

The V call is TRBV7-9, the J call TRBJ1-1, with TRBD1 matching over 9 bases. Per germline, CDR1 SEHNR and CDR2 FQNEAQ (reference sequence). This CDR3 spans 14 amino acids. V was clipped by 7 bases and J by 5 bases; unmatched bases: 8. DNA of the CDR3: TGTGCCAGCAACTCCGGGACAGGGAAAACTGAAGCTTTCTTT. Protein product: CASNSGTGKTEAFF.

The genes are TRBV4-1 and TRBJ2-7; D tentatively fits TRBD1 or TRBD2 (6 bases each). The germline V gene encodes CDR1 MGHRA and CDR2 YSYEKL. This CDR3 is built from 18 residues. V lost 1 base and J lost 2, with 21 bases in between. This CDR3 reads CASSQVYRGRGLTYEQYF. CDR3 DNA sequence: TGCGCCAGCAGCCAAGTATACCGAGGCCGGGGGCTAACCTACGAGCAGTACTTC.

This rearrangement joins TRBV27 to TRBJ2-5, with TRBD2 matching 10 bases. The V segment lost 3 bases and the J segment 4 bases; nucleotides outside the gene matches: 11. The CDR3 totals 17 residues. Germline V CDR1 and CDR2: MNHEY, SMNVEV (reference sequence). In DNA form, the CDR3 reads TGTGCCAGCAGTTTTAATCAGCGGGGGGGCCGAACAGAGACCCAGTACTTC. It encodes CASSFNQRGGRTETQYF.

In regard to this clone: Other DNA sequences from this sample encode an identical CDR3 as well. This chain connects TRBV5-1 to TRBJ2-3; D ambiguous. This CDR3 is built from 14 residues. Trimming stripped 0 bases from V and 1 base from J, with 6 bases between. Germline V CDR1 and CDR2: SGHRS, YFSETQ. The CDR3 spells CASSLGDRTDTQYF. In nucleotides, the CDR3 is TGCGCCAGCAGCTTGGGGGATCGCACAGATACGCAGTATTTT.

This clone has just one count. CDR3 amino acids: CASSPDFGDYNEQFF. DNA for the CDR3: TGTGCCAGTAGTCCCGATTTTGGGGATTACAATGAGCAGTTCTTC. The V call is TRBV19, the J call TRBJ2-1, with D uncertain. Trimming left V 5 bases short and J 4 bases short, with 15 bases between. The CDR3 extends over 15 amino acids. Germline loops: CDR1 LNHDA, CDR2 SQIVND (reference sequence). Full variable domain (rest looked up from reference TRBV19 and TRBJ2-1): DGGITQSPKYLFRKEGQNVTLSCEQNLNHDAMYWYRQDPGQGLRLIYYSQIVNDFQKGDIAEGYSVSREKKESFPLTVTSAQKNPTAFYLCASSPDFGDYNEQFFGPGTRLTVL.

The chain has TRBV19 and TRBJ1-1, with no clear D. Germline-derived CDR1 and CDR2 are LNHDA and SQIVND (reference sequence). The CDR3 consists of 12 residues. Between the trimmed V and J ends, which lost 9 bases and 4 bases, there was a span of 12 bases. The CDR3 nucleotides read TGTGCCAGCCGATGGGGTGGCACTGAAGCTTTCTTT. Amino acids: CASRWGGTEAFF. The full variable domain, completed using reference TRBV19 and TRBJ1-1, is DGGITQSPKYLFRKEGQNVTLSCEQNLNHDAMYWYRQDPGQGLRLIYYSQIVNDFQKGDIAEGYSVSREKKESFPLTVTSAQKNPTAFYLCASRWGGTEAFFGQGTRLTVV.

The chain carries TRBV5-6 and TRBJ2-1; D is undetermined. The CDR3 is 14 residues long. The V gene's germline CDR1 is SGHDT and CDR2 YYEEEE. Trimming removed 2 bases from V and 4 bases from J, with 10 bases in between. The CDR3 region has the DNA TGTGCCAGCAGCTTTCGAGCTTCATACAATGAGCAGTTCTTC. It yields the protein CASSFRASYNEQFF. The variable domain in full, with the rest retrieved from reference TRBV5-6 and TRBJ2-1, is DAGVTQSPTHLIKTRGQQVTLRCSPKSGHDTVSWYQQALGQGPQFIFQYYEEEERQRGNFPDRFSGHQFPNYSSELNVNALLLGDSALYLCASSFRASYNEQFFGPGTRLTVL.

The V and J genes are TRBV4-2 and TRBJ2-7, with 8 nucleotides matching TRBD2. V dropped 0 bases and J dropped 2; count of bases not matched to a gene: 12. There are 18 residues in the CDR3. Germline lookup yields CDR1 LGHNA and CDR2 YNFKEQ. DNA for the CDR3: TGTGCCAGCAGCCAAGAATCTTCTCGGGAGGGAAGCCCCTACGAGCAGTACTTC. This sequence encodes CASSQESSREGSPYEQYF.

The CDR3 reads CASSKDLIDYGYTF. The CDR3 nucleotides are TGTGCCAGCAGCAAGGACCTCATCGACTATGGCTACACCTTC. This rearrangement joins TRBV7-6 to TRBJ1-2; D is ambiguous. V lost 5 bases to trimming and J lost 3 bases, with 13 bases between them. CDR3 length: 14 amino acids. CDR1 and CDR2 from the germline V gene are SGHVS and FNYEAQ.

The chain carries TRBV9 and TRBJ2-3; D gene uncertain. Germline-derived CDR1 and CDR2 are SGDLS and YYNGEE. Between the trimmed V and J ends, which lost 3 bases and 4 bases, there was a span of 9 bases. The CDR3 has 13 amino acids. CDR3 nucleotides: TGTGCCAGCAGCGGCCAGGTAGCAGATACGCAGTATTTT. This translates into CASSGQVADTQYF.

V gene TRBV5-1 combines with J gene TRBJ2-2; TRBD1 might be the D (6 bases). Germline lookup yields CDR1 SGHRS and CDR2 YFSETQ. The CDR3 extends over 15 amino acids. The V end was cut by 4 bases, the J end by 5 bases, with 15 bases between. In DNA, the CDR3 is TGCGCCAGCAGCGCCGAGGGACAAACGACCGGGGAGCTGTTTTTT. Amino acid sequence: CASSAEGQTTGELFF. Using reference TRBV5-1 and TRBJ2-2 for the parts outside the CDR3, the full variable domain is KAGVTQTPRYLIKTRGQQVTLSCSPISGHRSVSWYQQTPGQGLQFLFEYFSETQRNKGNFPGRFSGRQFSNSRSEMNVSTLELGDSALYLCASSAEGQTTGELFFGEGSRLTVL.

This chain connects TRBV6-1 to TRBJ1-2; TRBD1 agrees at 7 bases. Trimming took 3 bases from V and 4 from J; bases not matched to a gene: 5. CDR3 length: 14 residues. The germline gives CDR1 MNHNS, CDR2 SASEGT. CDR3 DNA sequence: TGTGCCAGCAGTGATTACAGGGGTGGCTATGGCTACACCTTC. Translation gives CASSDYRGGYGYTF.

The chain combines TRBV10-3 with TRBJ1-1; 8 bases agree with TRBD1. V dropped 6 bases and J dropped 5; count of bases not matched to a gene: 8. This CDR3 has 14 residues. CDR1 is ENHRY, CDR2 SYGVKD, per germline. The CDR3 loop reads CAIRAGTGMTEAFF. CDR3 sequence (DNA): TGTGCCATCAGAGCCGGGACAGGAATGACTGAAGCTTTCTTT.

The chain combines TRBV19 with TRBJ1-1; weak D call: TRBD1 (6 bases). The CDR3 length is 14 residues. The germline V and J ends were trimmed by 5 bases and 1 base, with 11 bases remaining between them. Germline V gene sequence: CDR1 LNHDA, CDR2 SQIVND (reference sequence). This chain's CDR3 is CASSWGAGNTEAFF. DNA for the CDR3: TGTGCCAGTAGTTGGGGGGCTGGGAACACTGAAGCTTTCTTT.

This clone was seen once. The V gene is TRBV9, the J gene TRBJ1-3; possible D gene TRBD1, 5 bases. The germline V gene encodes CDR1 SGDLS and CDR2 YYNGEE. The CDR3 spans 13 residues. Trimming took 6 bases from V and 4 from J, leaving 11 bases between them. The CDR3 loop is CASTQGPGNTIYF. CDR3 nucleotide sequence: TGTGCCAGCACCCAGGGTCCCGGAAACACCATATATTTT. The whole variable domain, remainder taken from reference TRBV9 and TRBJ1-3, is DSGVTQTPKHLITATGQRVTLRCSPRSGDLSVYWYQQSLDQGLQFLIQYYNGEERAKGNILERFSAQQFPDLHSELNLSSLELGDSALYFCASTQGPGNTIYFGEGSWLTVV.

This clone has only one observation. The chain links TRBV18 to TRBJ1-1, with 10 bases aligning to TRBD1. The CDR3 runs to 14 residues. The V gene end was trimmed by 3 bases and the J gene end by 8 bases; junction bases not matched to a gene: 6. Germline V gene lookup returns CDR1 KGHSH and CDR2 LQKENI. The CDR3 DNA reads TGTGCCAGCTCACCTTTCTGGACAGGGGGAGAAGCTTTCTTT. It codes for CASSPFWTGGEAFF.

This clone was counted once. V usage is TRBV5-1 and J usage is TRBJ1-2, with D perhaps matching TRBD1 (6 bases). Germline-derived CDR1 and CDR2 are SGHRS and YFSETQ. Trimming shortened V by 2 bases and J by 5 bases, and 13 bases separated the two germline ends. The CDR3 sequence is 14 residues long. The CDR3 sequence: CASSFEQGWYGYTF. Written as DNA, the CDR3 is TGCGCCAGCAGCTTTGAACAGGGTTGGTATGGCTACACCTTC.